One sample yielded the 21 T cell receptor beta chains listed below, sequenced in a study of blood T cell repertoires in COVID-19. Sequenced by immunoSEQ multiplex PCR; TCRdb stores in-frame clones only, minus some. The sample holds 57,000 or so clones; less than 85% are singletons and the top ten take around a sixth. The source material was peripheral blood. The source is a man in his sixties with acute or convalescent COVID-19.

J is TRBJ2-5 and V is TRBV7-9; 7 bases map to TRBD2. The length of the CDR3 is 16 residues. V trimming: 2 bases; J trimming: 2 bases; junction bases outside the gene matches: 8. CDR1 and CDR2 (germline): SEHNR, FQNEAQ (reference sequence). DNA for the CDR3: TGTGCCAGCAGCTTATCCCCGGGTAGCGGGCAAGAGACCCAGTACTTC. This codes for CASSLSPGSGQETQYF.

This clone was recorded a few times. The chain carries TRBV27 and TRBJ2-1; 10 bases map to TRBD2. Trimming took 5 bases from V and 9 from J; bases not matched to a gene: 10. The CDR3 is made up of 15 amino acids. CDR1 MNHEY and CDR2 SMNVEV come from the germline V gene (reference sequence). CDR3 nucleotides: TGTGCCAGCAGTGCACTAGCGGGATCTCGGGGTGAGCAGTTCTTC. Translating gives CASSALAGSRGEQFF.

The V and J genes are TRBV18 and TRBJ1-1; 7 positions match TRBD1. Trimming took 5 bases from V and 5 from J; bases not matched to a gene: 5. This CDR3 is built from 13 residues. Germline values: CDR1 KGHSH, CDR2 LQKENI. CDR3 nucleotide sequence: TGTGCCAGCTCATCCACAGGGGAGACTGAAGCTTTCTTT. Translation gives CASSSTGETEAFF. The full variable domain, in which reference TRBV18 and TRBJ1-1 provide the parts outside the CDR3, is NAGVMQNPRHLVRRRGQEARLRCSPMKGHSHVYWYRQLPEEGLKFMVYLQKENIIDESGMPKERFSAEFPKEGPSILRIQQVVRGDSAAYFCASSSTGETEAFFGQGTRLTVV.

This clone appeared a single time. This chain joins TRBV5-6 and TRBJ2-1, with TRBD2 as a possible D gene (6 bases). V was shortened by 4 bases and J by 1 base, with 15 bases between the two germline ends. The CDR3 runs 16 residues. The V gene's germline CDR1 is SGHDT and CDR2 YYEEEE. CDR3 coding DNA: TGTGCCAGCAGCGGTGGAGGGAGTTTGTCCTACAATGAGCAGTTCTTC. Protein product: CASSGGGSLSYNEQFF.

The rearrangement uses TRBV19 and TRBJ2-7, with 8 bases aligning to TRBD1. The CDR3 covers 14 residues. Trimming took 5 bases from V and 3 from J; bases not matched to a gene: 6. From germline, CDR1 is LNHDA and CDR2 SQIVND (reference sequence). This CDR3 is CASSQGAKSYEQYF. The CDR3 bases are TGTGCCAGTAGTCAGGGGGCTAAAAGCTACGAGCAGTACTTC. Variable domain in full (rest from reference TRBV19 and TRBJ2-7): DGGITQSPKYLFRKEGQNVTLSCEQNLNHDAMYWYRQDPGQGLRLIYYSQIVNDFQKGDIAEGYSVSREKKESFPLTVTSAQKNPTAFYLCASSQGAKSYEQYFGPGTRLTVT.

This clone was counted a few times. The chain employs TRBV23-1 and TRBJ1-5, with D possibly TRBD1 on 5 matching bases. TRBV23-1 is an ORF, with its function uncertain. This CDR3 is built from 14 residues. Trimming cost V 7 bases and J 1 base, with 11 bases left between them. CDR3 DNA sequence: TGCGCCAGCACCAGACCAGGGAGCAATCAGCCCCAGCATTTT. Its translation: CASTRPGSNQPQHF.

This chain connects TRBV28 to TRBJ2-4; TRBD1 matches 8 bases. This CDR3 is 18 amino acids long. CDR1 is MDHEN, CDR2 SYDVKM, per germline. The V and J ends lost 3 bases and 2 bases, in that order; junction bases with no gene match: 12. In nucleotides, the CDR3 is TGTGCCAGCAGTTTCGGACAGGGTATCGGAGGAACCAAAAACATTCAGTACTTC. Translation gives CASSFGQGIGGTKNIQYF.

The chain combines TRBV7-3 with TRBJ1-1; 9 nucleotides match TRBD1. Germline V gives CDR1 SGHTA, CDR2 FQGTGA. Unmatched junction bases numbered 2, after V lost 2 bases and J lost 1 base. This CDR3 has 15 residues. CDR3 sequence (DNA): TGTGCCAGCAGCTTACTGGGACAGGGGAACACTGAAGCTTTCTTT. It encodes CASSLLGQGNTEAFF. Drawing the rest from reference TRBV7-3 and TRBJ1-1, the complete variable domain is GAGVSQTPSNKVTEKGKYVELRCDPISGHTALYWYRQSLGQGPEFLIYFQGTGAADDSGLPNDRFFAVRPEGSVSTLKIQRTERGDSAVYLCASSLLGQGNTEAFFGQGTRLTVV.

In its sample, this clone was seen a few times. The rearrangement links TRBV9 to TRBJ2-1; TRBD1 matches at 7 bases. The V gene's germline CDR1 is SGDLS and CDR2 YYNGEE. Trimming removed 3 bases from V and 7 bases from J; junction bases left unmatched: 4. The CDR3 runs 13 residues. CDR3 region: CASSGRQGNEQFF. CDR3 DNA: TGTGCCAGCAGCGGACGACAGGGAAATGAGCAGTTCTTC.

The chain has TRBV19 and TRBJ2-1; tentative D call: TRBD2 (7 bases). CDR3 length equals 16 residues. Trimming shortened V by 5 bases and J by 3 bases, and 17 bases separated the two germline ends. In germline, CDR1 is LNHDA, CDR2 SQIVND (reference sequence). The chain's CDR3 is CASSGPRGGNYNEQFF. For the CDR3, the DNA is TGTGCCAGTAGTGGCCCTCGCGGGGGCAACTACAATGAGCAGTTCTTC. The full variable domain, rest sourced from reference TRBV19 and TRBJ2-1, is DGGITQSPKYLFRKEGQNVTLSCEQNLNHDAMYWYRQDPGQGLRLIYYSQIVNDFQKGDIAEGYSVSREKKESFPLTVTSAQKNPTAFYLCASSGPRGGNYNEQFFGPGTRLTVL.

V and J are TRBV5-4 and TRBJ2-7; 12 bases fit TRBD1. CDR1 is SGHNT and CDR2 is YYREEE in the germline V gene (reference sequence). Trimming at V came to 4 bases and at J to 3 bases, leaving 5 bases not matched to a gene. This CDR3 region has 15 residues. This CDR3 is CASSAGTGGIYEQYF. The DNA for the CDR3 is TGTGCCAGCAGCGCTGGGACAGGGGGCATCTACGAGCAGTACTTC.

V is TRBV5-1 and J is TRBJ2-7; 7 bases are shared with TRBD1. CDR1 is SGHRS, CDR2 YFSETQ, per germline. The CDR3 extends over 13 amino acids. The J segment lost 3 bases and the V segment lost 4 bases, leaving 4 bases of the junction unmatched. CDR3 sequence (DNA): TGCGCCAGCAGCCATGGGACAGTCTACGAGCAGTACTTC. It encodes CASSHGTVYEQYF.

This clone was counted once. The rearrangement links TRBV30 to TRBJ2-1; TRBD1 might be the D (6 bases). This CDR3 contains 13 residues. Deletions cut 7 bases from V and 0 bases from J, with 10 bases between. The germline CDR1 and CDR2 sequences are GTSNPN and SVGIG (reference sequence). CDR3 in amino acids: CALQGSSYNEQFF. The CDR3 DNA follows: TGTGCCTTACAGGGAAGCTCCTACAATGAGCAGTTCTTC.

The rearrangement joins TRBV2 to TRBJ2-2, with 8 bases aligning to TRBD1. The V gene end was trimmed by 6 bases and the J gene end by 5 bases; junction bases not matched to a gene: 2. The V gene's germline CDR1 is SNHLY and CDR2 FYNNEI. There are 13 residues in the CDR3. In DNA form, the CDR3 reads TGTGCCAGCAGGAGGACAGGGACCGGGGAGCTGTTTTTT. Its protein product is CASRRTGTGELFF.

As DNA, the CDR3 is TGTGCCAGCAGTTATAGGGAGCTACAGTCTCAGCCCCAGCATTTT. The encoded protein is CASSYRELQSQPQHF. V gene TRBV6-6 combines with J gene TRBJ1-5; D unclear. The CDR3 is 15 amino acids. The V gene's germline CDR1 is MNHNY and CDR2 SVGAGI (reference sequence). V dropped 3 bases and J dropped 6 bases, with 15 bases sitting between them.

The chain carries TRBV29-1 and TRBJ1-4; D possibly corresponds to TRBD1 (5 bases). CDR1 is SQVTM and CDR2 is ANQGSEA in the germline V gene. V lost 2 bases, J lost 8 bases, and 12 bases lay in between. The CDR3 has 13 amino acids. CDR3 in DNA: TGCAGCGTTGAAAGGGGAATGGGAGAAAAACTGTTTTTT. This encodes CSVERGMGEKLFF.

J is TRBJ2-7 and V is TRBV21-1; the DNA was not used to check the table's D call, TRBD2. TRBV21-1 is noted as a pseudogene. The CDR3 sequence is 15 residues long. The CDR3 nucleotides are TGTGCCAGCAGGGAGGGGCTTCTACTCTATCTTGGGCAGTACTTC. This encodes CASREGLLLYLGQYF.

The chain employs TRBV11-3 and TRBJ2-7; a weak D match, TRBD1 (6 bases). This CDR3 comprises 13 residues. Germline CDR1 SGHNT, CDR2 YENEEA. V lost 5 bases, J lost 5 bases, and 13 bases lay in between. The CDR3 region has the DNA TGTGCCAGCAGCCATACCAGGGGAAACGAGCAGTACTTC. Its protein is CASSHTRGNEQYF. Based on the CDR3 plus reference TRBV11-3 and TRBJ2-7, the full variable domain is EAGVVQSPRYKIIEKKQPVAFWCNPISGHNTLYWYLQNLGQGPELLIRYENEEAVDDSQLPKDRFSAERLKGVDSTLKIQPAELGDSAVYLCASSHTRGNEQYFGPGTRLTVT.

The rearrangement links TRBV9 to TRBJ2-7; D might be TRBD2 (6 bases). With 4 bases removed from V and 5 bases from J, the gap between germline ends came to 16 bases. There are 14 residues in the CDR3. Germline CDR1 SGDLS, CDR2 YYNGEE. The CDR3 protein is CASSPGGGKDEQYF. In nucleotides, the CDR3 is TGTGCCAGCAGCCCTGGGGGAGGAAAGGACGAGCAGTACTTC.

V gene TRBV10-3 combines with J gene TRBJ2-7; D might be TRBD1 (5 bases). CDR1 is ENHRY, CDR2 SYGVKD, per germline. Deletions cut 8 bases from V and 6 bases from J, with 17 bases between. The CDR3 totals 13 residues. CDR3: CAIHEEGVREQYF. CDR3 in DNA: TGTGCCATCCACGAGGAAGGGGTTCGCGAGCAGTACTTC.

In this sample, this clone turned up once. This chain links TRBV18 with TRBJ1-5; 9 bases are shared with TRBD1. The CDR3 is made up of 15 amino acids. The germline gives CDR1 KGHSH, CDR2 LQKENI. V was pared by 3 bases and J by 7 bases, with 7 bases of the junction left unmatched. For the CDR3, the DNA is TGTGCCAGCTCACCCATGACAGGGACAGGGCAGCCCCAGCATTTT. Protein: CASSPMTGTGQPQHF.